This entry features one TCR beta chain sequence. A far larger clone is just one base off, so this is likely a read error. To make TCR beta libraries, researchers used iRepertoire HTBI primers and Arm-PCR of CDR3 regions. MiXCR, run by TCRdb on the multiplex PCR reads, gives a single entry per CDR3 protein. Of almost 350,000 distinct CDR3 sequences listed, around a fifth are singletons. The sample is drawn from a study of regulatory T cells in long-lasting Graves disease. This CDR3 is 16 amino acids long. The germline V gene encodes CDR1 SGHKS and CDR2 YYEKEE (reference sequence). Germline trimming cut 3 bases from V and 2 bases from J; bases unmatched to any gene: 8. The time point was: persistent/refractory GD, antithyroid drugs over 5 years with positive TRAb. Generation of the TCR library employed RNA extracted from PBMCs.

Material: peripheral blood mononuclear cells (PBMCs), obtained when the disease was refractory, from a patient treated with antithyroid drugs. The V gene is TRBV5-5, the J gene TRBJ1-1, with 9 bases matching TRBD1. The receptor comes from a female donor with Graves disease. CDR3 nucleotide sequence: TGTGCCAGCAGCTCCCGGTTGGGACAGGGCAACACTGAAGCTTTCTTT. It translates to CASSSRLGQGNTEAFF. The whole variable domain, filled in from reference TRBV5-5 and TRBJ1-1, reads DAGVTQSPTHLIKTRGQQVTLRCSPISGHKSVSWYQQVLGQGPQFIFQYYEKEERGRGNFPDRFSARQFPNYSSELNVNALLLGDSALYLCASSSRLGQGNTEAFFGQGTRLTVV.